Included here is one T cell receptor (beta chain) sequence, with context. Its specificity is unknown. This sequence may be a read error, since a much larger clone differs from it by one base. The data originate from a study of Graves' ophthalmopathy and Graves' hyperthyroidism. General observations from the study: Blood also harbored most expanded thyroid clonotypes above 0.001 frequency.

Germline V gives CDR1 SGHRS, CDR2 YFSETQ. This CDR3 comprises 13 residues. CDR3 regions of TCR beta were amplified from RNA transcripts. Following a first-round RT-PCR that used HTBI primers, a second-round multiplex PCR was carried out. TCRdb independently ran MiXCR on the multiplex PCR reads; one entry per CDR3 protein. This table has about 740,000 distinct CDR3 sequences, 40% appearing once. Ophthalmopathic donors had moderate-to-severe activity, CAS ≥3 and NOSPECS ≥4, with disease that had lasted under 3 months. The PBMCs originated from roughly 10 ml of fresh peripheral blood. The clonotype was recovered from an adult man with Graves' ophthalmopathy. Material for sequencing was peripheral blood. The chain uses TRBV5-1 and TRBJ1-4; D is undetermined. The CDR3 nucleotides are TGTGCCAGCAGCTATGCATGGTCGGAAAGACTGTTTTTT. Protein product: CASSYAWSERLFF. Full variable domain (remainder filled in from reference TRBV5-1 and TRBJ1-4): KAGVTQTPRYLIKTRGQQVTLSCSPISGHRSVSWYQQTPGQGLQFLFEYFSETQRNKGNFPGRFSGRQFSNSRSEMNVSTLELGDSALYLCASSYAWSERLFFGSGTQLSVL.